This TCR beta chain was captured in a study of cytomegalovirus exposure and HLA in healthy donors. Whole-study results and caveats: Later examination showed HLA-associated TCR beta chains had greater clonal expansion than equally common others.

Regarding this clone: Its antigen is currently unknown.

Germline CDR1 KGHSH, CDR2 LQKENI. The germline V and J ends were trimmed by 3 bases and 9 bases, with 11 bases remaining between them. The CDR3 contains 12 residues. The primer mix had 60 Vbeta and 13 Jbeta primers. Authors' analysis steps: An analysis that came later counted 60 million to 80 million unique TCR beta chains, approximately 10 million shared. Assay used: immunoSEQ multiplex PCR; TCRdb lists only in-frame clones, some missing. For V, J and clone size, that table is used; D and trimming come from the DNA. Of 130,000 to 150,000 clones listed, roughly 80% were seen once; the top ten hold 6.8%.

The chain links TRBV18 to TRBJ1-1; TRBD1 might be the D (6 bases). The source of this sequence is a man aged 40-50 years in good health and CMV-seropositive. The material sequenced was PBMCs. CDR3 sequence reads: CASSPQGQQAFF. CDR3 nucleotide sequence: TGTGCCAGCTCACCTCAAGGACAGCAAGCTTTCTTT.